These 8 T cell receptor beta chains were all obtained from the same sample, sequenced in a study of graft-versus-host responses after intestinal transplantation. This table comes from immunoSEQ multiplex PCR, and its TCRdb copy is limited to in-frame clones, with some not included. The sample has 35,000 to 55,000 clones; roughly 91% are singletons. Sequencing was performed on PBMCs, taken more than 750 days after a first intestinal transplant, on the day of a second. The receptors stem from a human patient who received an intestinal transplant, so some T cells may come from the graft donor.

Remarks on this clone: The same CDR3 is also encoded by other DNA sequences in this sample. The rearrangement uses TRBV5-1 and TRBJ2-1; D possibly corresponds to TRBD2 (7 bases). The V end lost 4 bases, the J end lost 7 bases, and 24 bases lay between the germline ends. CDR3 size: 17 residues. Germline V lookup: CDR1 SGHRS, CDR2 YFSETQ. This CDR3 reads CASSLGGRREAGNEQFF. CDR3 nucleotide sequence: TGCGCCAGCAGCCTGGGGGGGCGCCGGGAGGCAGGGAATGAGCAGTTCTTC.

The chain employs TRBV19 and TRBJ2-5, with 12 bases matching TRBD2. Trimming removed 7 bases from V and 5 bases from J; junction bases left unmatched: 5. Germline loops: CDR1 LNHDA, CDR2 SQIVND (reference sequence). The CDR3 contains 14 residues. CDR3 sequence reads: CASTRTSGIETQYF. DNA of the CDR3: TGTGCCAGTACCAGGACTAGCGGGATTGAGACCCAGTACTTC.

The V and J genes are TRBV19 and TRBJ1-1; unclear D gene. The germline V gene has CDR1 LNHDA and CDR2 SQIVND (reference sequence). CDR3 size: 10 residues. The V end was cut by 8 bases, the J end by 1 base, with 2 bases between. CDR3 coding DNA: TGTGCCAGTTGGAACACTGAAGCTTTCTTT. This gives the protein CASWNTEAFF.

The gene calls are TRBV5-1 and TRBJ2-3; the match to TRBD2 covers 8 bases. Germline-derived CDR1 and CDR2 are SGHRS and YFSETQ. There are 20 residues in the CDR3. V shed 4 bases, J shed 2 bases, and the junction held 21 bases outside the gene matches. The CDR3 reads CASSTPQRVPAGVVTDTQYF. The CDR3 nucleotides read TGCGCCAGCAGCACACCCCAGAGGGTCCCAGCGGGAGTTGTCACAGATACGCAGTATTTT.

The V gene is TRBV5-4, the J gene TRBJ2-7; 10 nucleotides line up with TRBD2. CDR3 length: 15 residues. Per germline, CDR1 SGHNT and CDR2 YYREEE (reference sequence). V shed 4 bases, J shed 5 bases, and the junction held 9 bases outside the gene matches. For the CDR3, the DNA is TGTGCCAGCAGCCAGAATCGCCTAGCGGGAGACGAGCAGTACTTC. This encodes CASSQNRLAGDEQYF. The full variable domain, its missing parts supplied by reference TRBV5-4 and TRBJ2-7, is ETGVTQSPTHLIKTRGQQVTLRCSSQSGHNTVSWYQQALGQGPQFIFQYYREEENGRGNFPPRFSGLQFPNYSSELNVNALELDDSALYLCASSQNRLAGDEQYFGPGTRLTVT.

This clone appeared a single time. V usage is TRBV7-2 and J usage is TRBJ1-3; the match to TRBD1 covers 8 bases. V was clipped by 5 bases and J by 11 bases; unmatched bases: 5. This CDR3 is built from 12 residues. Germline loops: CDR1 SGHTA, CDR2 FQGNSA. CDR3 sequence reads: CASSPQGGSIYF. In nucleotides, the CDR3 is TGTGCCAGCAGCCCACAGGGGGGATCCATATATTTT.

The count of this clone is one. This chain joins TRBV30 and TRBJ2-4, with D perhaps matching TRBD2 (6 bases). Germline V gives CDR1 GTSNPN, CDR2 SVGIG (reference sequence). Trimming removed 1 base at V and 10 bases at J, with 17 bases between. The CDR3 consists of 14 residues. CDR3 sequence: CAWSDSGSVRIQYF. CDR3 nucleotides: TGTGCCTGGAGTGATAGCGGATCGGTCCGGATTCAGTACTTC.

The J gene is TRBJ1-1, the V gene TRBV7-9; a possible D gene is TRBD1 (5 bases). The CDR3 loop spans 14 amino acids. Per germline, CDR1 SEHNR and CDR2 FQNEAQ (reference sequence). The V end was cut by 0 bases, the J end by 4 bases, with 9 bases between. Here the CDR3 reads CASSLAPGPTEAFF. In nucleotides, the CDR3 is TGTGCCAGCAGCTTAGCTCCAGGGCCCACTGAAGCTTTCTTT.